The entry that follows covers one T cell receptor beta chain sequence. These data are taken from a study of blood T cell repertoires in COVID-19. Study in general: Both acute and convalescent COVID-19 samples were obtained from the United States, Italy and Spain. Nucleic acid was either cDNA or gDNA, and it came from T cells, B-cell-depleted T cells, or PBMCs.

Germline V CDR1 and CDR2: LGHNA, YNFKEQ. The CDR3 runs 15 residues. Deletions cut 3 bases from V and 3 bases from J, with 12 bases between. In the original analysis: Estimated nucleated cell counts came from reference gene primer amplification. Profiling relied on immunoSEQ multiplex PCR, and the TCRdb table lists in-frame clones only, not all of them. That table supplies the V and J calls and clone size; D and trimming were determined from the DNA. The repertoire holds 25,000 to 35,000 clones, roughly nine tenths seen once, with around 9.9% in the top ten. This TCR derives from a human donor in a cohort sampled during active COVID-19. The genes are TRBV4-2 and TRBJ1-5, with D possibly being TRBD1 (5 bases). Material: peripheral blood. The CDR3 region has the DNA TGTGCCAGCAGCCAGGACCAGGGTTACAATCAGCCCCAGCATTTT. This encodes CASSQDQGYNQPQHF.